This TCR beta chain is drawn from a study of identical twins. There are 15 residues in the CDR3. Germline-derived CDR1 and CDR2 are DFQATT and SNEGSKA (reference sequence). J lost 3 bases, V lost 5 bases, and 8 bases had no gene match. All of the donors were Caucasians in good health. Using its own MiXCR run on the 5' RACE reads, TCRdb lists one record per CDR3 protein. The data show 470,000 or so distinct CDR3 sequences, approximately 24% seen once. The sample was also linked to a second study, of T cells expressing NK-cell markers.

The sample comprised CD4+ T cells sorted from blood. This chain links TRBV20-1 with TRBJ2-1; TRBD2 matches at 9 bases. This clonotype originated in a woman between 18 and 29 years old in good health. For the CDR3, the DNA is TGCAGTGCTTCCCTAGCGGGAATGGGCTACAATGAGCAGTTCTTC. Encoded protein: CSASLAGMGYNEQFF.